These T cell receptor beta chains were read from a single sample in a study of blood T cell repertoires in COVID-19. Some clones are missing from TCRdb's copy, which holds only in-frame ones; the method was immunoSEQ multiplex PCR. The table lists about 210,000 clones, around 80% of them singletons, with about 6.9% in the top ten. Material for sequencing was peripheral blood. Every receptor here comes from a man between 60 and 70 years old with acute or convalescent COVID-19. Both conserved end residues are part of each CDR3. The D gene is left open where the match is weak. Not all rows give a size; the values are once, few, many and, for expanded clones, a class.

d_gene,v_gene,abundance,j_gene,CDR3aa,CDR3nt
NA,TRBV27,NA,TRBJ1-5,CASSPTGYQPQHF,TGTGCCAGCAGCCCAACAGGGTATCAGCCCCAGCATTTT
TRBD1,TRBV5-1,NA,TRBJ1-3,CASSLRTGSVGNTIYF,TGCGCCAGCAGCTTACGGACAGGGTCGGTAGGAAACACCATATATTTT
NA,TRBV5-1,NA,TRBJ1-6,CASSSWTAYNSPLHF,TGCGCCAGCAGCTCGTGGACAGCCTATAATTCACCCCTCCACTTT
TRBD1,TRBV10-3,NA,TRBJ2-7,CAISPPPQTGGSYEQYF,TGTGCCATCAGTCCCCCACCTCAGACAGGGGGCAGCTACGAGCAGTACTTC
TRBD2,TRBV3-1/TRBV3-2,NA,TRBJ2-1,CASSHALTSGRNEQFF,TGTGCCAGCAGCCACGCCCTGACTAGCGGGAGGAATGAGCAGTTCTTC
NA,TRBV5-1,NA,TRBJ1-1,CASSLDRARNTEAFF,TGCGCCAGCAGCTTGGACAGAGCCAGGAACACTGAAGCTTTCTTT
TRBD2,TRBV7-3,NA,TRBJ2-1,CASSSGAGGPYNEQFF,TGTGCCAGCAGCTCAGGGGCGGGAGGGCCCTACAATGAGCAGTTCTTC
NA,TRBV6-1,NA,TRBJ2-1,CASSEAPSSPNEQFF,TGTGCCAGCAGTGAAGCCCCTAGTTCCCCGAATGAGCAGTTCTTC
TRBD2,TRBV18,NA,TRBJ2-1,CASSPLAGGQNEQFF,TGTGCCAGCTCACCCCTAGCGGGGGGGCAGAATGAGCAGTTCTTC
TRBD1,TRBV5-1,NA,TRBJ2-7,CASNRRTGDYEQYF,TGCGCCAGCAACCGACGGACAGGGGACTACGAGCAGTACTTC
TRBD1,TRBV3-1/TRBV3-2,NA,TRBJ1-6,CASSQVGQGGNSPLHF,TGTGCCAGCAGCCAAGTTGGGCAGGGGGGCAATTCACCCCTCCACTTT
TRBD1,TRBV6-5,few,TRBJ1-1,CASRFGQGVRTEAFF,TGTGCCAGCAGGTTCGGACAGGGCGTTCGCACTGAAGCTTTCTTT
TRBD1,TRBV18,NA,TRBJ1-2,CASSPGQGRYNYGYTF,TGTGCCAGCTCCCCGGGACAGGGGCGTTATAACTATGGCTACACCTTC
TRBD1,TRBV7-9,NA,TRBJ1-1,CASSLGGGEAFF,TGTGCCAGCAGCTTAGGAGGGGGCGAAGCTTTCTTT
NA,TRBV6-1,NA,TRBJ1-5,CASSEHRVGNQPQHF,TGTGCCAGCAGTGAACACAGGGTCGGTAATCAGCCCCAGCATTTT
TRBD2,TRBV19,NA,TRBJ2-1,CASSPRTSGSPNEQFF,TGTGCCAGTAGTCCTCGGACTAGCGGATCTCCCAATGAGCAGTTCTTC
NA,TRBV7-2,NA,TRBJ1-5,CASGLGQHNQPQHF,TGTGCCAGCGGCCTGGGGCAGCACAATCAGCCCCAGCATTTT
TRBD1,TRBV10-3,NA,TRBJ2-1,CAIRDSRQGNEQFF,TGTGCCATCAGGGATTCAAGACAGGGAAATGAGCAGTTCTTC
NA,TRBV24-1,NA,TRBJ2-1,CATSDFSTTSHNEQFF,TGTGCCACCAGTGATTTCTCCACGACAAGCCACAATGAGCAGTTCTTC
NA,TRBV11-2,NA,TRBJ2-3,CASSLVGGAAADTQYF,TGTGCCAGCAGCTTAGTGGGGGGGGCGGCCGCAGATACGCAGTATTTT
TRBD1,TRBV6-5,NA,TRBJ1-4,CASRVDRGNEKLFF,TGTGCCAGCAGGGTGGACAGGGGGAATGAAAAACTGTTTTTT
TRBD2,TRBV3-1/TRBV3-2,few,TRBJ2-1,CASSQLAGSNEQFF,TGTGCCAGCAGCCAACTAGCGGGGAGCAATGAGCAGTTCTTC
NA,TRBV5-1,NA,TRBJ1-1,CASSLGGSVATEAFF,TGCGCCAGCAGCTTGGGCGGGAGCGTAGCCACTGAAGCTTTCTTT
NA,TRBV4-3,NA,TRBJ1-2,CASSQEGAPNYGYTF,TGCGCCAGCAGCCAAGAGGGCGCACCTAACTATGGCTACACCTTC
TRBD1,TRBV19,NA,TRBJ2-7,CASSRLGTESYEQYF,TGTGCCAGTAGTCGTCTGGGGACAGAGTCCTACGAGCAGTACTTC
TRBD2,TRBV7-8,few,TRBJ2-1,CASSPRLAGYNEQFF,TGTGCCAGCAGCCCGCGACTAGCGGGATACAATGAGCAGTTCTTC
NA,TRBV10-3,NA,TRBJ2-1,CAISGSGQIIDEQFF,TGTGCCATCAGTGGTTCAGGGCAGATAATCGATGAGCAGTTCTTC
NA,TRBV19,NA,TRBJ1-5,CASSIGRDQPQHF,TGTGCCAGTAGTATAGGGAGGGATCAACCCCAGCATTTT
TRBD1,TRBV5-1,NA,TRBJ1-1,CASSSRDRAPEAFF,TGCGCCAGCAGCTCGAGGGACAGGGCCCCTGAAGCTTTCTTT
TRBD1,TRBV4-1,NA,TRBJ1-5,CASSQVTGQARNQPQHF,TGCGCCAGCAGCCAAGTCACCGGACAGGCGCGAAATCAGCCCCAGCATTTT
TRBD2,TRBV2,few,TRBJ2-7,CASSGRGGGAYEQYF,TGTGCCAGCAGTGGGCGGGGGGGCGGGGCCTACGAGCAGTACTTC
TRBD2,TRBV7-8,NA,TRBJ2-4,CASSLVGGGVGNIQYF,TGTGCCAGCAGCTTAGTTGGCGGGGGGGTCGGAAACATTCAGTACTTC
NA,TRBV12-5,NA,TRBJ2-3,CASGSPLDTQYF,TGTGCTAGTGGTTCCCCTTTGGATACGCAGTATTTT
NA,TRBV27,once,TRBJ1-1,CASSFSRNTEAFF,TGTGCCAGCAGTTTTTCGAGGAACACTGAAGCTTTCTTT
NA,TRBV5-1,few,TRBJ1-2,CASSLEGYGYTF,TGCGCCAGCAGCTTGGAGGGGTATGGCTACACCTTC
NA,TRBV5-1,few,TRBJ1-5,CASSPDGREYQPQHF,TGCGCCAGCAGCCCGGACGGCAGGGAATATCAGCCCCAGCATTTT
NA,TRBV2,once,TRBJ1-2,CASSASYSGLYGYTF,TGTGCCAGCAGTGCCTCATATAGCGGCCTCTATGGCTACACCTTC
NA,TRBV7-3,few,TRBJ1-1,CASSPLTGLVNTEAFF,TGTGCCAGCAGCCCCTTGACAGGTCTTGTGAACACTGAAGCTTTCTTT
NA,TRBV29-1,NA,TRBJ1-2,CSVEETGQIYGYTF,TGCAGCGTTGAAGAGACCGGACAGATCTATGGCTACACCTTC